Below are 22 T cell receptor beta chains sequenced from a single sample in a study of post-analysis software for immune sequencing data. These receptors lack a known antigen. Broader study findings: When patients were compared with controls, four to six TRBV segments were more frequent, TRBV5-6, TRBV5-1 and TRBV20-1 among them.

Carried by the TCR beta cDNA libraries were unique molecular identifiers. TCRdb processed the PCR reads anew with MiXCR; each CDR3 protein has one entry. The repertoire holds some 690,000 distinct CDR3 sequences, with roughly 29% as singletons. The sequenced sample was blood. Receptors originate from a girl aged 5-17 years with multiple sclerosis.

This clonotype has only a few counts. V is TRBV3-1 and J is TRBJ2-1; D remains unclear. The germline V and J ends were trimmed by 1 base and 14 bases, with 12 bases remaining between them. Per the germline V gene, CDR1 is LGHDT and CDR2 is YNNKEL (reference sequence). This CDR3 has 12 residues. In nucleotides, the CDR3 is TGTGCCAGCAGCCAAGCCGGCACGTCCGAGTTCTTC. It yields the protein CASSQAGTSEFF.

This chain connects TRBV29-1 to TRBJ2-5; D is possibly TRBD1 or TRBD2 (6 bases each). CDR1 is SQVTM and CDR2 is ANQGSEA in the germline V gene. V lost 6 bases and J lost 4, with 12 bases in between. The CDR3 spans 12 residues. CDR3 region: CSVGGGGETQYF. The DNA for the CDR3 is TGCAGCGTAGGCGGAGGGGGAGAGACCCAGTACTTC.

V usage is TRBV12-3 or TRBV12-4 and J usage is TRBJ1-4; the D is unclear. Trimming removed 1 base at V and 8 bases at J, with 11 bases between. CDR3 length: 14 amino acids. For the CDR3, the DNA is TGTGCCAGCAGTTTAGTGGCGACGGGGGAAAAACTGTTTTTT. Its protein product is CASSLVATGEKLFF.

This clonotype was seen more than once but under ten times. V gene TRBV6-5 combines with J gene TRBJ2-1; D unresolved. The CDR3 is 15 residues long. Trimming pared 8 bases from V and 6 bases from J, leaving 20 bases between. Germline CDR1 is MNHEY and CDR2 is SVGAGI. The CDR3 sequence: CASQTGPRFLNEQFF. The CDR3 bases are TGTGCCAGCCAAACCGGGCCGCGGTTCCTCAATGAGCAGTTCTTC.

This clonotype was seen more than once but under ten times. J is TRBJ2-3 and V is TRBV7-2; D gene unclear. CDR1 SGHTA and CDR2 FQGNSA come from the germline V gene. Trimming cost V 0 bases and J 4 bases, with 14 bases left between them. The CDR3 runs 16 residues. CDR3: CASSLAGPFLSDTQYF. CDR3 DNA: TGTGCCAGCAGCTTAGCGGGTCCCTTTTTATCAGATACGCAGTATTTT.

This rearrangement joins TRBV20-1 to TRBJ2-5; D ambiguous. The CDR3 length is 14 residues. V gave up 5 bases and J gave up 5 bases, with 18 bases separating them. Germline CDR1 is DFQATT and CDR2 is SNEGSKA (reference sequence). For the CDR3, the DNA is TGCAGTGCTGTCTACTTTTGGTTATTTGAGACCCAGTACTTC. As protein: CSAVYFWLFETQYF.

Notes on this clonotype: At one end the junction does not follow the germline gene, possibly because of a read error. This chain links TRBV28 with TRBJ2-7; the D is unclear. CDR1 MDHEN and CDR2 SYDVKM come from the germline V gene. The CDR3 contains 16 residues. CDR3 region: CASSANRAESLYELYF. The DNA of the CDR3 is TGTGCCAGCAGCGCCAACCGGGCAGAATCCCTCTACGAGCTGTACTTC.

This clonotype was picked up a small number of times. The chain uses TRBV10-3 and TRBJ1-1; D is unresolved. V was cut by 4 bases and J by 2 bases, with 8 bases left in between. The CDR3 runs 13 residues. Germline assignment: CDR1 ENHRY and CDR2 SYGVKD. The CDR3 is CAISADGNTEAFF. CDR3 DNA: TGTGCCATCAGTGCGGACGGTAACACTGAAGCTTTCTTT.

Ten or more counts support this clonotype. CDR3 sequence: CASRRESSSADTQYF. In nucleotides, the CDR3 is TGTGCCAGCAGGAGAGAATCTAGCTCGGCAGATACGCAGTATTTT. The chain combines TRBV12-3 or TRBV12-4 with TRBJ2-3, with D maybe TRBD2 (5 bases). Between the trimmed V and J ends, which lost 6 bases and 4 bases, there was a span of 17 bases. The CDR3 has 15 residues.

The V call is TRBV5-1, the J call TRBJ1-2, with TRBD1 matching over 10 bases. The CDR3 loop spans 17 amino acids. Germline lookup yields CDR1 SGHRS and CDR2 YFSETQ. J gave up 7 bases and V 3 bases, and 15 bases lay outside the gene matches. In DNA form, the CDR3 reads TGCGCCAGCAGCTCGGCCTTCGACAGGGGGCGATGGCTTGGCTACACCTTC. As protein: CASSSAFDRGRWLGYTF.

This clonotype turned up a few times. The V call is TRBV4-3, the J call TRBJ2-3; TRBD2 matches at 10 bases. Germline CDR1 reads LGHNA; CDR2 reads YSLEER. V shed 3 bases and J 5 bases; nucleotides not matched to a gene: 8. The CDR3 has 16 amino acids. DNA for the CDR3: TGCGCCAGCAGCCAGCAGGCTAGCGGGAGCGGAGATACGCAGTATTTT. Protein: CASSQQASGSGDTQYF.

V and J are TRBV15 and TRBJ2-3; possible D gene TRBD2, 5 bases. Germline-derived CDR1 and CDR2 are LNHNV and YYDKDF (reference sequence). V dropped 1 base and J dropped 1 base, with 12 bases sitting between them. The CDR3 totals 16 residues. The CDR3 sequence is CATSRGTGSGTDTQYF. CDR3 bases: TGTGCCACCAGCAGAGGGACGGGATCTGGCACAGATACGCAGTATTTT. Filled out from reference TRBV15 and TRBJ2-3, the complete variable domain reads DAMVIQNPRYQVTQFGKPVTLSCSQTLNHNVMYWYQQKSSQAPKLLFHYYDKDFNNEADTPDNFQSRRPNTSFCFLDIRSPGLGDTAMYLCATSRGTGSGTDTQYFGPGTRLTVL.

This clonotype was found a few times. J is TRBJ1-5 and V is TRBV4-1; TRBD1 is a possible D gene (5 bases). Trimming stripped 4 bases from V and 9 bases from J, with 16 bases between. Looked up from germline, CDR1 is MGHRA and CDR2 is YSYEKL. CDR3 size: 14 residues. In DNA, the CDR3 is TGCGCCAGCAGCCCCCACGGGACTCCGGGGCCCCAGCATTTT. It specifies CASSPHGTPGPQHF.

The V gene is TRBV4-1, the J gene TRBJ1-4; D possibly corresponds to TRBD1 (5 bases). Germline V gives CDR1 MGHRA, CDR2 YSYEKL. The V and J ends lost 4 bases and 11 bases respectively, with 17 bases between them. The CDR3 is 14 residues long. The CDR3 loop is CASSPVGDPRKLFF. In DNA form, the CDR3 reads TGCGCCAGCAGCCCCGTTGGGGACCCTAGGAAACTGTTTTTT.

A remark on this clonotype: Since a much larger clone is just one base distant, this may be a read error. The chain links TRBV9 to TRBJ2-4, with a tentative D call TRBD1 (5 bases). Between the trimmed V and J ends, which lost 4 bases and 13 bases, there was a span of 27 bases. The germline CDR1 and CDR2 sequences are SGDLS and YYNGEE. The CDR3 length is 16 residues. As DNA, the CDR3 is TGTGCCAGCAGCTCCAGGGTAGCCCCCACCGACAATGAGCAGTACTTC. Amino acid sequence: CASSSRVAPTDNEQYF.

This clonotype was found a few times. The chain combines TRBV12-3 or TRBV12-4 with TRBJ1-5, with 10 bases identical to TRBD1. The CDR3 contains 14 residues. V was clipped by 3 bases and J by 7 bases; unmatched bases: 3. The CDR3 DNA sequence: TGTGCCAGCAGTTTCAGGACAGGGGGGCAGCCCCAGCATTTT. It is translated as CASSFRTGGQPQHF.

This clonotype turned up a few times. This chain's CDR3 is CASSLAYTNIQYF. In DNA form, the CDR3 reads TGTGCCAGCAGCTTAGCGTATACGAACATTCAGTACTTC. This chain connects TRBV7-2 to TRBJ2-4; D gene ambiguous. V was clipped by 0 bases and J by 7 bases, with 7 bases between them. Germline assignment: CDR1 SGHTA and CDR2 FQGNSA. The CDR3 consists of 13 residues.

The V gene is TRBV5-1, the J gene TRBJ1-1; TRBD1 might be the D (5 bases). Germline V gene data show CDR1 as SGHRS and CDR2 as YFSETQ. The CDR3 is 15 residues long. Trimming cost V 4 bases and J 4 bases, with 17 bases left between them. CDR3 region: CASSPQTGVGTEAFF. CDR3 nucleotides: TGCGCCAGCAGCCCGCAAACGGGGGTCGGCACTGAAGCTTTCTTT.

This clonotype was counted between two and nine times. The V and J genes are TRBV20-1 and TRBJ2-7; maybe TRBD2 (6 bases). This CDR3 region has 13 residues. The germline gives CDR1 DFQATT, CDR2 SNEGSKA (reference sequence). V was shortened by 1 base and J by 1 base, with 8 bases between the two germline ends. CDR3 sequence (DNA): TGCAGTGCTAGAGGCCTAGCGTCCTACGAGCAGTACTTC. It specifies CSARGLASYEQYF.

The chain joins TRBV20-1 to TRBJ2-4; D may be TRBD2 (6 bases). The CDR3 is made up of 15 amino acids. Germline V lookup: CDR1 DFQATT, CDR2 SNEGSKA (reference sequence). Deletions cut 5 bases from V and 13 bases from J, with 27 bases between. This CDR3 is CSADTPGQGLQEQYF. The CDR3 DNA is TGCAGTGCTGATACCCCAGGGCAGGGACTTCAGGAGCAGTACTTC.

This clonotype has a handful of counts. The genes are TRBV12-3 or TRBV12-4 and TRBJ2-1; D tentatively fits TRBD1 or TRBD2 (5 bases each). The CDR3 has 14 amino acids. The ends were cut back, 4 bases at V and 12 bases at J, with 19 bases in the middle. The CDR3 DNA reads TGTGCCAGCAGTTCCCACGAAGTGGGGACGGCGCAGTTCTTC. This sequence encodes CASSSHEVGTAQFF.

This clonotype was observed a handful of times. In DNA, the CDR3 is TGTGCCACCAGCAGACCCTCTAGCGGGAGCCCCTACGAGCAGTACTTC. Its translation: CATSRPSSGSPYEQYF. The rearrangement joins TRBV15 to TRBJ2-7, with 10 bases fitting TRBD2. J gave up 2 bases and V 2 bases, and 6 bases lay outside the gene matches. The CDR3 length is 16 residues. In germline, CDR1 is LNHNV, CDR2 YYDKDF (reference sequence).